This T cell receptor beta chain is from a study of T cell responses to AZD1222 COVID-19 vaccine. Study results and limitations: Donor demographics were predominantly white British with a female majority; clonal diversity may be underestimated.

As for this clone: Its antigen remains unknown.

The table came from immunoSEQ multiplex PCR; TCRdb's copy has only in-frame clones and leaves some out. The sample has approximately 100,000 clones; under 95% are singletons. The V gene's germline CDR1 is ENHRY and CDR2 SYGVKD. The ends were cut back, 2 bases at V and 6 bases at J, with 10 bases in the middle. The CDR3 is made up of 14 amino acids. The sample was peripheral blood, taken on day 0 of AZD1222 vaccination. The TCR sequence derives from an adult in good health. This chain links TRBV10-3 with TRBJ1-4; D unclear. The CDR3: CAISEMGGDEKLFF. The CDR3 region has the DNA TGTGCCATCAGTGAGATGGGCGGGGATGAAAAACTGTTTTTT.